This T cell receptor beta chain was sequenced in a study of T-cell memory formation after mild COVID-19. After removal of 5 bases from V and 6 bases from J, the junction contained 11 bases not matched to a gene. The CDR3 contains 15 residues. Looked up from germline, CDR1 is MNHNS and CDR2 is SASEGT. A single record per CDR3 protein comes from TCRdb applying MiXCR to the 5' RACE reads. Of a few hundred thousand distinct CDR3 sequences in the sample, 25% to 30% were seen once. The receptor comes from an adult woman who had mild COVID-19 (a few samples of this study predate the infection). Cell type and time point are not known. J is TRBJ2-7 and V is TRBV6-1; 9 bases agree with TRBD1. The sequencing sample was made of PBMCs or a T cell subset sorted from them (not recorded which). The CDR3 loop reads CASSLQGTGSGEQYF. CDR3 sequence (DNA): TGTGCCAGCAGTTTACAGGGGACAGGGTCCGGCGAGCAGTACTTC.